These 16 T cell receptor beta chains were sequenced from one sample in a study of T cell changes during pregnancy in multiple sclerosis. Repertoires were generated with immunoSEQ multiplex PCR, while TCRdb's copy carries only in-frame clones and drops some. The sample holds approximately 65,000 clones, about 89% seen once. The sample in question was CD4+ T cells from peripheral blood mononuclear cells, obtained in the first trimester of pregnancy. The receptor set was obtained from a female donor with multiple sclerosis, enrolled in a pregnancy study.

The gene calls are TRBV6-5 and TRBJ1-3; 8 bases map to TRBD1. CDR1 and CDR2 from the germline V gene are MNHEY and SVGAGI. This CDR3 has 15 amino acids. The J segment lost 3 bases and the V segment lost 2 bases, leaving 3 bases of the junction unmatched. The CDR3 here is CASSYTDRGGNTIYF. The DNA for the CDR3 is TGTGCCAGCAGTTACACCGACAGGGGTGGAAACACCATATATTTT.

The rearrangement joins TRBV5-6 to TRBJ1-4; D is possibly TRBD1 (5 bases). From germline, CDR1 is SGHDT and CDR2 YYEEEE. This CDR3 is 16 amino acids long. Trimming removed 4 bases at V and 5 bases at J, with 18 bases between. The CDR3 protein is CASSMVGQMRNEKLFF. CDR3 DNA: TGTGCCAGCAGCATGGTCGGACAAATGAGGAATGAAAAACTGTTTTTT.

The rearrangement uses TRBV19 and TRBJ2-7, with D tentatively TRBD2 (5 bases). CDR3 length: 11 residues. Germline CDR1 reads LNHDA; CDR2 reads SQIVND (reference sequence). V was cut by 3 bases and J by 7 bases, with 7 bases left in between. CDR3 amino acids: CASSIGEEQYF. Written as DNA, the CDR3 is TGTGCCAGTAGTATCGGGGAAGAGCAGTACTTC.

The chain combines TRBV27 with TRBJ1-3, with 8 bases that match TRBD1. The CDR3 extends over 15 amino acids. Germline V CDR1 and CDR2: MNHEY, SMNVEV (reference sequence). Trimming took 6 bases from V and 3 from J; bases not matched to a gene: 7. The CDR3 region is CASSPRQGYGNTIYF. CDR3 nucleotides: TGTGCCAGCAGCCCCCGACAGGGGTATGGAAACACCATATATTTT.

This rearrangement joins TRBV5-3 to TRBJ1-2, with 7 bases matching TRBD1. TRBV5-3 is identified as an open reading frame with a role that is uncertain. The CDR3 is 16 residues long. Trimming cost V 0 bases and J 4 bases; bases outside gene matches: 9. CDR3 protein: CARSLEQGKIAYGYTF. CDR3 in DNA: TGTGCCAGAAGCTTGGAACAGGGGAAAATAGCCTATGGCTACACCTTC.

The CDR3 sequence is CASSLGQITGELFF. CDR3 sequence (DNA): TGTGCCAGCAGCTTGGGACAGATCACCGGGGAGCTGTTTTTT. This chain connects TRBV7-8 to TRBJ2-2, with 7 bases that match TRBD1. Germline CDR1 and CDR2: SGHVS and FQNEAQ. Trimming cost V 3 bases and J 4 bases; bases outside gene matches: 2. CDR3 length: 14 residues.

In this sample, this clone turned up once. CDR3 residues: CASSLAGAENIQYF. The CDR3 coding sequence is TGTGCCAGCAGTTTAGCGGGCGCAGAGAACATTCAGTACTTC. This chain uses TRBV28 with TRBJ2-4; a weak D match, TRBD2 (5 bases). This CDR3 region has 14 residues. Germline CDR1 MDHEN, CDR2 SYDVKM. Trimming removed 2 bases at V and 7 bases at J, with 12 bases between.

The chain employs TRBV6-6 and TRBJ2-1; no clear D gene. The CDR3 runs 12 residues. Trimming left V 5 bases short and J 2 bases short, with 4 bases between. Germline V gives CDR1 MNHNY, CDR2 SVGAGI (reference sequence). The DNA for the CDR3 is TGTGCCAGCAGTCCAACCTACAATGAGCAGTTCTTC. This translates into CASSPTYNEQFF.

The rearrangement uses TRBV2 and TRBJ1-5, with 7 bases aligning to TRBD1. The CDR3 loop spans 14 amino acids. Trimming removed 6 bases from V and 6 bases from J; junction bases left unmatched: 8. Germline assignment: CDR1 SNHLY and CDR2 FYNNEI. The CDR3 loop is CASRTGTRGQPQHF. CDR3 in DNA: TGTGCCAGCAGGACAGGGACGCGGGGTCAGCCCCAGCATTTT.

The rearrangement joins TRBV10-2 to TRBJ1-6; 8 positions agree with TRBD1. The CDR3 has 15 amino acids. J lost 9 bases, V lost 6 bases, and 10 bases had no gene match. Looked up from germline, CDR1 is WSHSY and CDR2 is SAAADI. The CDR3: CASRGTGLGGSPLHF. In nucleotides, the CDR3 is TGCGCCAGCAGGGGGACAGGCCTTGGGGGTTCACCCCTCCACTTT.

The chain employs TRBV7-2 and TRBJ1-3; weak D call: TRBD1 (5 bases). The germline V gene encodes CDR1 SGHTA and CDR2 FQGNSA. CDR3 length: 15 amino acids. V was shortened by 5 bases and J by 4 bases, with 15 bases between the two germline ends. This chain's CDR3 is CASSPDLNRGNTIYF. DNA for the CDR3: TGTGCCAGCAGCCCAGATCTCAACAGGGGAAACACCATATATTTT.

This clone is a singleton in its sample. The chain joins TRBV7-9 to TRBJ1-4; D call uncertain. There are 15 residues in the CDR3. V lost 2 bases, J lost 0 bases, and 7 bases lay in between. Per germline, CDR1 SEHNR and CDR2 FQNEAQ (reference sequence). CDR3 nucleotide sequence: TGTGCCAGCAGCTTAACCCAGACAACTAATGAAAAACTGTTTTTT. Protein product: CASSLTQTTNEKLFF.

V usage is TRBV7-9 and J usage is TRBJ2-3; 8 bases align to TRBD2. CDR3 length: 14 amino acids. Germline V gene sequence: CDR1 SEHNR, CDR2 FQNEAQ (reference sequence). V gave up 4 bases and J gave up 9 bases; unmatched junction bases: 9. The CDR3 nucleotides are TGTGCCAGCAGCTCATCGGGGGGGACGGGCACGCAGTATTTT. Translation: CASSSSGGTGTQYF.

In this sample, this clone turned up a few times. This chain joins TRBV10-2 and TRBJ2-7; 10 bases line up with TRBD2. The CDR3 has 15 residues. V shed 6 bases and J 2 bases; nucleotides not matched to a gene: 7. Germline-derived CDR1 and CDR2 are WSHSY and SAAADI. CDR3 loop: CASRNLAGVTYEQYF. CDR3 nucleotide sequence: TGCGCCAGCAGGAACCTAGCGGGGGTTACCTACGAGCAGTACTTC.

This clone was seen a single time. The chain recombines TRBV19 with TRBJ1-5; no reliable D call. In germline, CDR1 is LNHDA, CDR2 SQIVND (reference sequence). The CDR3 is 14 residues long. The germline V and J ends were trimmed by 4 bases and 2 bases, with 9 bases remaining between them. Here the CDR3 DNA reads TGTGCCAGTAGTACGAGAAATGGCAATCAGCCCCAGCATTTT. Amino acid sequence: CASSTRNGNQPQHF. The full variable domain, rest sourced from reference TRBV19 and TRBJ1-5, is DGGITQSPKYLFRKEGQNVTLSCEQNLNHDAMYWYRQDPGQGLRLIYYSQIVNDFQKGDIAEGYSVSREKKESFPLTVTSAQKNPTAFYLCASSTRNGNQPQHFGDGTRLSIL.

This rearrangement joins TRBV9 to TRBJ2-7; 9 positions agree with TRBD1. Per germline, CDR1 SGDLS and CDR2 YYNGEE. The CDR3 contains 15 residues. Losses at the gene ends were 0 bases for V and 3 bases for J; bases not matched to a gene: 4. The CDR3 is CASSVGQGGFYEQYF. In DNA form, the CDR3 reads TGTGCCAGCAGCGTAGGACAGGGGGGATTCTACGAGCAGTACTTC.